Below are 26 T cell receptor beta chains sequenced from a single sample in a study of regulatory T cells in long-lasting Graves disease. Construction of the TCR beta libraries employed iRepertoire HTBI primers in conjunction with Arm-PCR of CDR3 regions. TCRdb analysed the multiplex PCR reads with MiXCR anew, one entry per CDR3 protein. The table lists some 500,000 distinct CDR3 sequences, around 16% of them singletons. Sample time point: newly diagnosed GD, antithyroid drugs for less than 3 months. There was RNA extracted from PBMCs, and the TCR library was made from it. This sample was shared with a second study, whose subject was T cells in Graves' hyperthyroidism and ophthalmopathy.

The sequencing here drew on peripheral blood mononuclear cells (PBMCs), taken at new diagnosis, from a patient treated with antithyroid drugs. The origin of the receptors is a middle-aged woman with Graves disease.

In this sample, this clonotype turned up a few times. The V gene is TRBV7-3, the J gene TRBJ1-5, with D possibly being TRBD1 (5 bases). Between the trimmed V and J ends, which lost 10 bases and 1 base, there was a span of 17 bases. CDR1 and CDR2 from the germline V gene are SGHTA and FQGTGA. The CDR3 covers 15 residues. CDR3 sequence: CATKGLLTSNQPQHF. The CDR3 DNA reads TGTGCCACCAAGGGACTTCTCACGAGCAATCAGCCCCAGCATTTT.

This clonotype was found a few times. The rearrangement joins TRBV19 to TRBJ2-7; 9 bases match TRBD1. Germline CDR1 is LNHDA and CDR2 is SQIVND (reference sequence). This CDR3 is built from 17 residues. The ends lost 5 bases at V and 0 bases at J; junction bases unmatched: 11. The CDR3 nucleotides read TGTGCCAGTAGTCCGACTCGGACAGGGGATTTCTCCTACGAGCAGTACTTC. This sequence encodes CASSPTRTGDFSYEQYF.

The sample holds one count of this clonotype. The CDR3 ends on some other residue instead of the conserved phenylalanine or tryptophan, so this is likely a read error. This chain joins TRBV7-9 and TRBJ2-1; a possible D gene is TRBD2 (6 bases). The CDR3 has 14 residues. The V gene's germline CDR1 is SEHNR and CDR2 FQNEAQ (reference sequence). V gave up 2 bases and J gave up 7 bases, with 12 bases separating them. The DNA for the CDR3 is TGTGCCAGCAGCTTAAGCACTAGCAGGAATGAGCAGTTCGTC. Translated, it gives CASSLSTSRNEQFV.

This clonotype was observed many times. The CDR3 region is CASSARTIETQYF. In DNA, the CDR3 is TGTGCCAGCAGCGCCCGGACAATTGAGACCCAGTACTTC. V gene TRBV11-1 combines with J gene TRBJ2-5; a possible D gene is TRBD1 (5 bases). Trimming shortened V by 5 bases and J by 5 bases, and 12 bases separated the two germline ends. The CDR3 has 13 amino acids. Germline CDR1 is SGHAT and CDR2 is FQDESV (reference sequence). Together with reference TRBV11-1 and TRBJ2-5, the CDR3 gives the full variable domain: EAEVAQSPRYKITEKSQAVAFWCDPISGHATLYWYRQILGQGPELLVQFQDESVVDDSQLPKDRFSAERLKGVDSTLKIQPAELGDSAMYLCASSARTIETQYFGPGTRLLVL.

This clonotype came up many times. The rearrangement links TRBV5-1 to TRBJ1-1; D call uncertain. This CDR3 is built from 14 residues. Germline lookup yields CDR1 SGHRS and CDR2 YFSETQ. V gave up 1 base and J gave up 1 base, with 8 bases separating them. The CDR3 spells CASSLLPSNTEAFF. The CDR3 DNA is TGCGCCAGCAGCTTGCTACCGTCGAACACTGAAGCTTTCTTT.

This clonotype was counted at least ten times. The chain links TRBV12-3 or TRBV12-4 to TRBJ2-7, with 7 bases aligning to TRBD1. V was clipped by 6 bases and J by 2 bases; unmatched bases: 10. This CDR3 is built from 15 residues. The CDR3 region is CASSPNDGQAYEQYF. CDR3 sequence (DNA): TGTGCCAGCAGCCCCAATGATGGACAGGCCTACGAGCAGTACTTC.

In its sample, this clonotype was seen a few times. A much larger clone differs from this one at a single base, so this may be a read error. This is likely a read error, given that the CDR3 carries no conserved phenylalanine or tryptophan at its end. V is TRBV28 and J is TRBJ1-1, with D perhaps TRBD1 (5 bases). This CDR3 region has 13 residues. Germline CDR1 and CDR2: MDHEN and SYDVKM. Trimming left V 3 bases short and J 8 bases short, with 13 bases between. CDR3 residues: CASSFSGLREAFL. The CDR3 DNA is TGTGCCAGCAGTTTTTCAGGGCTCAGGGAAGCTTTCCTT.

Only a few counts were recorded for this clonotype. The J gene is TRBJ2-1, the V gene TRBV27; weak D call: TRBD2 (5 bases). Germline CDR1 MNHEY, CDR2 SMNVEV (reference sequence). V lost 6 bases, J lost 0 bases, and 15 bases lay in between. The CDR3 is 16 residues long. Here the CDR3 DNA reads TGTGCCAGCAGGCGTAACAGCGGAATCTCCTACAATGAGCAGTTCTTC. Amino acids: CASRRNSGISYNEQFF.

In its sample, this clonotype was seen a few times. The V gene is TRBV4-1, the J gene TRBJ1-1; D is ambiguous. Between the trimmed V and J ends, which lost 3 bases and 10 bases, there was a span of 12 bases. The CDR3 is 12 amino acids. Germline values: CDR1 MGHRA, CDR2 YSYEKL. The CDR3 DNA reads as TGCGCCAGCAGCCAGATCCTAGGAAGAGCTTTCTTT. It encodes CASSQILGRAFF.

This clonotype was seen repeatedly, ten times or more. The chain links TRBV12-3 or TRBV12-4 to TRBJ2-5, with a weak D call TRBD2 (6 bases). The CDR3 extends over 14 amino acids. V gave up 7 bases and J gave up 2 bases, with 14 bases separating them. The CDR3 DNA sequence: TGTGCCAGCAATCTTTCAGGAGGGCAAGAGACCCAGTACTTC. The encoded protein is CASNLSGGQETQYF.

This clonotype was counted once. The chain couples TRBV2 to TRBJ2-2; 9 bases match TRBD1. Trimming took 7 bases from V and 6 from J; bases not matched to a gene: 6. Germline assignment: CDR1 SNHLY and CDR2 FYNNEI. The CDR3 totals 14 residues. The CDR3 loop is CASTWDRVAGELFF. CDR3 DNA: TGTGCCAGCACCTGGGACAGGGTGGCCGGGGAGCTGTTTTTT.

This clonotype was seen many times. The chain has TRBV7-2 and TRBJ2-3; maybe TRBD2 (7 bases). Trimming removed 5 bases at V and 4 bases at J, with 19 bases between. The CDR3 sequence is 16 residues long. Germline V CDR1 and CDR2: SGHTA, FQGNSA. The CDR3 DNA is TGTGCCAGCAGCCTAACGAGGGGGGGCCTTCCAGATACGCAGTATTTT. Translation gives CASSLTRGGLPDTQYF.

CDR3 sequence: CASSPRTAMNNEQFF. The DNA of the CDR3 is TGTGCCAGCTCACCAAGGACAGCCATGAACAATGAGCAGTTCTTC. The chain is built from TRBV18 and TRBJ2-1; possibly TRBD1 for D (6 bases). CDR3 length: 15 residues. Between the trimmed V and J ends, which lost 2 bases and 5 bases, there was a span of 13 bases. Germline V gene data show CDR1 as KGHSH and CDR2 as LQKENI.

V usage is TRBV12-3 or TRBV12-4 and J usage is TRBJ2-1; D may correspond to TRBD1 or TRBD2 (5 bases each). This CDR3 is 16 amino acids long. Between the trimmed V and J ends, which lost 4 bases and 6 bases, there was a span of 19 bases. The CDR3 nucleotides read TGTGCCAGCAGTTATCGCCGGGGCCCGTCCGGCAATGAGCAGTTCTTC. The encoded protein is CASSYRRGPSGNEQFF.

This clonotype was detected a few times. The V call is TRBV28, the J call TRBJ1-5; D may be TRBD1 (5 bases). V was shortened by 2 bases and J by 6 bases, with 11 bases between the two germline ends. CDR1 is MDHEN, CDR2 SYDVKM, per germline. The CDR3 has 14 residues. CDR3 bases: TGTGCCAGCAGTTTACAGGGAGGTCGTCAGCCCCAGCATTTT. This sequence encodes CASSLQGGRQPQHF.

This clonotype was counted between two and nine times. This chain joins TRBV7-9 and TRBJ2-7, with D maybe TRBD1 (6 bases). This CDR3 comprises 16 residues. Trimming took 5 bases from V and 2 from J, leaving 19 bases between them. Germline CDR1 reads SEHNR; CDR2 reads FQNEAQ (reference sequence). This CDR3 reads CASSLTPGQGPYEQYF. Written as DNA, the CDR3 is TGTGCCAGCAGCCTCACCCCGGGACAAGGACCCTACGAGCAGTACTTC.

This clonotype appeared many times. The V call is TRBV28, the J call TRBJ1-5, with a tentative D call TRBD1 (6 bases). V dropped 6 bases and J dropped 0 bases, with 12 bases sitting between them. CDR3 length equals 15 residues. Germline CDR1 and CDR2: MDHEN and SYDVKM. The CDR3 region has the DNA TGTGCCAGCAGGGAAACAGGGATTAGCAATCAGCCCCAGCATTTT. Translation gives CASRETGISNQPQHF.

This clonotype was picked up many times. This chain joins TRBV20-1 and TRBJ1-4; 12 bases match TRBD1. Per germline, CDR1 DFQATT and CDR2 SNEGSKA (reference sequence). Trimming at V came to 4 bases and at J to 11 bases, leaving 8 bases not matched to a gene. The CDR3 runs 14 residues. The CDR3 bases are TGCAGTGCTACCAGGGGGACAGGGGGCGGTAAACTGTTTTTT. Its translation is CSATRGTGGGKLFF.

Many counts were recorded for this clonotype. The CDR3 DNA is TGCAGTGCTAGACTAGCGGTTTACACAGATACGCAGTATTTT. Residues: CSARLAVYTDTQYF. The chain links TRBV20-1 to TRBJ2-3; 7 bases are shared with TRBD2. Per germline, CDR1 DFQATT and CDR2 SNEGSKA (reference sequence). The J segment lost 2 bases and the V segment lost 2 bases, leaving 4 bases of the junction unmatched. The CDR3 spans 14 residues.

This clonotype showed up just a few times. The chain combines TRBV12-3 or TRBV12-4 with TRBJ1-1, with D maybe TRBD1 (5 bases). Between the trimmed V and J ends, which lost 3 bases and 3 bases, there was a span of 14 bases. The CDR3 consists of 15 residues. The CDR3 spells CASSFGGKWYTEAFF. For the CDR3, the DNA is TGTGCCAGCAGTTTCGGGGGGAAGTGGTACACTGAAGCTTTCTTT.

This clonotype was picked up many times. The chain combines TRBV3-1 with TRBJ2-5, with D uncertain. The CDR3 sequence is 13 residues long. The germline V gene has CDR1 LGHDT and CDR2 YNNKEL (reference sequence). V was shortened by 4 bases and J by 6 bases, with 12 bases between the two germline ends. The CDR3: CASSPSLVKTQYF. CDR3 bases: TGTGCCAGCAGCCCCTCGTTGGTGAAGACCCAGTACTTC.

This chain connects TRBV7-9 to TRBJ2-5, with 9 bases fitting TRBD2. The CDR3 totals 14 residues. Trimming removed 6 bases from V and 5 bases from J; junction bases left unmatched: 7. Germline V gives CDR1 SEHNR, CDR2 FQNEAQ (reference sequence). The CDR3 sequence is CASRPAGGEETQYF. The CDR3 nucleotides are TGTGCCAGCAGGCCAGCGGGGGGCGAGGAGACCCAGTACTTC.

This clonotype was observed at least ten times. The chain is built from TRBV27 and TRBJ1-4; tentative D call: TRBD1 (6 bases). CDR1 MNHEY and CDR2 SMNVEV come from the germline V gene (reference sequence). V was pared by 0 bases and J by 5 bases, with 22 bases between. The length of the CDR3 is 19 residues. CDR3 region: CASSLSFPPLQGMNEKLFF. The CDR3 DNA sequence: TGTGCCAGCAGTTTATCGTTCCCTCCTCTGCAGGGGATGAATGAAAAACTGTTTTTT.

The CDR3 loop is CATKVGKVGNTEAFF. The CDR3 nucleotides read TGTGCCACCAAGGTCGGGAAGGTAGGCAACACTGAAGCTTTCTTT. The chain links TRBV19 to TRBJ1-1; no reliable D call. CDR3 size: 15 residues. CDR1 is LNHDA and CDR2 is SQIVND in the germline V gene (reference sequence). The V end lost 10 bases, the J end lost 2 bases, and 20 bases lay between the germline ends.

This clonotype was counted at least ten times. The genes are TRBV20-1 and TRBJ1-1; TRBD1 matches 7 bases. This CDR3 contains 13 residues. Losses at the gene ends were 5 bases for V and 5 bases for J; bases not matched to a gene: 8. Looked up from germline, CDR1 is DFQATT and CDR2 is SNEGSKA (reference sequence). The CDR3 reads CSAPAEGATEAFF. CDR3 in DNA: TGCAGTGCTCCCGCGGAGGGGGCGACTGAAGCTTTCTTT.

This clonotype was seen at least ten times. The rearrangement links TRBV3-1 to TRBJ2-1; D tentatively reads TRBD1 or TRBD2 (6 bases each). This CDR3 has 14 amino acids. Trimming took off 1 base at V and 8 bases at J, with 12 bases between the two ends. The germline V gene encodes CDR1 LGHDT and CDR2 YNNKEL (reference sequence). The CDR3 here is CASSQVGGKDEQFF. The CDR3 nucleotides are TGTGCCAGCAGCCAAGTCGGGGGCAAGGATGAGCAGTTCTTC.